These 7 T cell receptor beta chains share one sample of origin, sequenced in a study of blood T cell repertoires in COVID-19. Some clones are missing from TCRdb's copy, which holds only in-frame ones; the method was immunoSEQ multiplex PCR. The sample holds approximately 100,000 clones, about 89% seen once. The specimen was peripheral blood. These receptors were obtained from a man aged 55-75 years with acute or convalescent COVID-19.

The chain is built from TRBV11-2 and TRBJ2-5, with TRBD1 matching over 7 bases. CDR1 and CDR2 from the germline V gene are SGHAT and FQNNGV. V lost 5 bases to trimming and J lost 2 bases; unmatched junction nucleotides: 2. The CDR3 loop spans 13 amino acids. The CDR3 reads CASSQGQQETQYF. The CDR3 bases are TGTGCCAGCAGCCAGGGACAGCAAGAGACCCAGTACTTC.

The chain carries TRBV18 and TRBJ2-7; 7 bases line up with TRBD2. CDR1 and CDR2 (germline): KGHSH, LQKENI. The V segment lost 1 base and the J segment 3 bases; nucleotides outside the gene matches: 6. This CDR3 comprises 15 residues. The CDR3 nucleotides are TGTGCCAGCTCACCACTGGCGGGAGAGGGCTACGAGCAGTACTTC. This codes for CASSPLAGEGYEQYF.

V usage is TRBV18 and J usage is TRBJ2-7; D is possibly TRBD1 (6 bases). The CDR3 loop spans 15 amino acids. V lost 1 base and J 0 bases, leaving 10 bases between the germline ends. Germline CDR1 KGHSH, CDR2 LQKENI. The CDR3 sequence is CASSPRQVNSYEQYF. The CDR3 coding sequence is TGTGCCAGCTCACCACGACAGGTCAACTCCTACGAGCAGTACTTC.

The CDR3 bases are TGCGCCAGCAGCGGGGGACAGGGACATGGCTACACCTTC. Residues: CASSGGQGHGYTF. The chain couples TRBV5-1 to TRBJ1-2; 9 bases line up with TRBD1. The CDR3 has 13 residues. Per germline, CDR1 SGHRS and CDR2 YFSETQ. V lost 4 bases, J lost 6 bases, and 4 bases stayed unmatched.

The CDR3 protein is CAVSGDTEAFF. The DNA for the CDR3 is TGTGCCGTCTCAGGGGACACTGAAGCTTTCTTT. The rearrangement uses TRBV7-9 and TRBJ1-1; D may be TRBD1 (6 bases). The CDR3 runs to 11 residues. Germline CDR1 is SEHNR and CDR2 is FQNEAQ (reference sequence). V dropped 11 bases and J dropped 3 bases, with 10 bases sitting between them.

CDR3 in amino acids: CASRDRGRGTEAFF. For the CDR3, the DNA is TGTGCCAGCAGAGACAGGGGAAGAGGTACTGAAGCTTTCTTT. The chain recombines TRBV2 with TRBJ1-1; 8 nucleotides match TRBD1. Per the germline V gene, CDR1 is SNHLY and CDR2 is FYNNEI. The V and J ends lost 6 bases and 5 bases, in that order; junction bases with no gene match: 8. CDR3 length: 14 residues.

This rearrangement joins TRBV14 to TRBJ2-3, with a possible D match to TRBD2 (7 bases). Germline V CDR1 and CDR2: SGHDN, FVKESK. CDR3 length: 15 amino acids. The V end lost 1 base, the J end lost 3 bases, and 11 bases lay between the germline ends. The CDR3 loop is CASSQVGGATDTQYF. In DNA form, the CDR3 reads TGTGCCAGCAGCCAAGTAGGGGGGGCGACAGATACGCAGTATTTT.